The 20 T cell receptor beta chains below come from one sample, sequenced in a study of control samples from healthy donors and cancer patients. Measured with immunoSEQ multiplex PCR; TCRdb has only the in-frame clones, and not every one. The sample has over 150,000 clones, around 87% seen once; the top ten hold 1.4%. The sequencing sample was made of blood. The origin of the receptors is a woman between 45 and 65 years old in good health.

The gene calls are TRBV6-5 and TRBJ2-7; 10 nucleotides agree with TRBD2. V was clipped by 7 bases and J by 4 bases; unmatched bases: 7. CDR1 MNHEY and CDR2 SVGAGI come from the germline V gene. The CDR3 runs to 14 residues. This CDR3 is CASNQAGGSYEQYF. The CDR3 coding sequence is TGTGCCAGCAACCAAGCGGGGGGGTCGTACGAGCAGTACTTC.

The rearrangement joins TRBV6-5 to TRBJ2-5, with 7 bases fitting TRBD2. Germline lookup yields CDR1 MNHEY and CDR2 SVGAGI. V lost 7 bases, J lost 5 bases, and 7 bases stayed unmatched. This CDR3 region has 13 residues. The DNA for the CDR3 is TGTGCCAGCACCGGGACTATGGGCGAGACCCAGTACTTC. This gives the protein CASTGTMGETQYF.

The gene calls are TRBV19 and TRBJ2-1; tentatively, D is TRBD1 (5 bases). Between the trimmed V and J ends, which lost 1 base and 9 bases, there was a span of 16 bases. Germline V lookup: CDR1 LNHDA, CDR2 SQIVND (reference sequence). The CDR3 has 15 residues. The CDR3 nucleotides read TGTGCCAGTAGTATAGTTGGGATCCTAGGGGTTGAGCAGTTCTTC. Encoded protein: CASSIVGILGVEQFF.

V gene TRBV7-2 combines with J gene TRBJ2-7; maybe TRBD2 (6 bases). This CDR3 has 15 residues. The germline CDR1 and CDR2 sequences are SGHTA and FQGNSA. The V gene lost 6 bases and the J gene lost 0 bases, with 15 bases spanning the gap. CDR3 in DNA: TGTGCCAGCAGAGAGTGGGTAGCGGCCTCCTACGAGCAGTACTTC. It is translated as CASREWVAASYEQYF. The full variable domain, completed using reference TRBV7-2 and TRBJ2-7, is GAGVSQSPSNKVTEKGKDVELRCDPISGHTALYWYRQSLGQGLEFLIYFQGNSAPDKSGLPSDRFSAERTGGSVSTLTIQRTQQEDSAVYLCASREWVAASYEQYFGPGTRLTVT.

V gene TRBV3-1 (or the pseudogene TRBV3-2) combines with J gene TRBJ1-5; the D gene is possibly TRBD1 (5 bases). The CDR3 spans 15 residues. With 0 bases removed from V and 7 bases from J, the gap between germline ends came to 13 bases. Germline lookup yields CDR1 LGHDT and CDR2 YNNKEL (reference sequence). Here the CDR3 DNA reads TGTGCCAGCAGCCAAGATACGGGGGGTGGCCAGCCCCAGCATTTT. Translation gives CASSQDTGGGQPQHF.

The V and J genes are TRBV28 and TRBJ1-6; 11 nucleotides match TRBD1. CDR3 length: 13 amino acids. Germline V CDR1 and CDR2: MDHEN, SYDVKM. V was pared by 6 bases and J by 10 bases, with 2 bases of the junction left unmatched. The CDR3 DNA reads TGTGCCAGCAGCGGACAGGGGGCATCACCCCTCCACTTT. The encoded protein is CASSGQGASPLHF.

The rearrangement links TRBV6-6 to TRBJ2-2; the D is unclear. Germline CDR1 reads MNHNY; CDR2 reads SVGAGI (reference sequence). CDR3 size: 13 residues. Trimming left V 7 bases short and J 5 bases short, with 11 bases between. CDR3 coding DNA: TGTGCCAGCACACCTGTCGGGACCGGGGAGCTGTTTTTT. Encoded protein: CASTPVGTGELFF.

The rearrangement links TRBV5-1 to TRBJ1-3; 7 bases fit TRBD1. The germline CDR1 and CDR2 sequences are SGHRS and YFSETQ. Losses at the gene ends were 4 bases for V and 0 bases for J; bases not matched to a gene: 4. The CDR3 sequence is 15 residues long. In nucleotides, the CDR3 is TGCGCCAGCAGCCCTGGACAGGACTCTGGAAACACCATATATTTT. Protein: CASSPGQDSGNTIYF. Based on the CDR3 plus reference TRBV5-1 and TRBJ1-3, the full variable domain is KAGVTQTPRYLIKTRGQQVTLSCSPISGHRSVSWYQQTPGQGLQFLFEYFSETQRNKGNFPGRFSGRQFSNSRSEMNVSTLELGDSALYLCASSPGQDSGNTIYFGEGSWLTVV.

This clone was detected once. The rearrangement links TRBV3-1 (or the pseudogene TRBV3-2) to TRBJ2-5, with D uncertain. Between the trimmed V and J ends, which lost 1 base and 9 bases, there was a span of 18 bases. CDR3 length: 15 amino acids. Germline CDR1 is LGHDT and CDR2 is YNNKEL (reference sequence). In nucleotides, the CDR3 is TGTGCCAGCAGCCAAGCCTCCGGGCCTTCCTTGGCCCAGTACTTC. Its protein product is CASSQASGPSLAQYF.

In this sample, this clone turned up once. The chain links TRBV5-1 to TRBJ2-5; 7 positions match TRBD2. Trimming at V came to 6 bases and at J to 5 bases, leaving 7 bases not matched to a gene. The CDR3 has 13 amino acids. Germline V CDR1 and CDR2: SGHRS, YFSETQ. DNA of the CDR3: TGCGCCAGCACCCGGGACTACGGGGAGACCCAGTACTTC. Amino acid sequence: CASTRDYGETQYF.

The chain is built from TRBV24-1 and TRBJ2-1, with D perhaps TRBD1 (5 bases). Germline V gene sequence: CDR1 KGHDR, CDR2 SFDVKD. This CDR3 is built from 14 residues. The germline V and J ends were trimmed by 1 base and 12 bases, with 15 bases remaining between them. The CDR3 loop is CATSDFGRALPQFF. The CDR3 bases are TGTGCCACCAGTGATTTCGGCAGGGCCCTACCGCAGTTCTTC.

A single count supports this clone. V usage is TRBV15 and J usage is TRBJ1-1; 10 bases agree with TRBD1. J gave up 1 base and V 6 bases, and 8 bases lay outside the gene matches. This CDR3 contains 16 residues. The germline gives CDR1 LNHNV, CDR2 YYDKDF (reference sequence). The CDR3 reads CATRTDRGAGNTEAFF. As DNA, the CDR3 is TGTGCCACCAGAACGGACAGGGGGGCGGGGAACACTGAAGCTTTCTTT.

The rearrangement links TRBV19 to TRBJ1-2; a possible D gene is TRBD1 (5 bases). Trimming left V 5 bases short and J 5 bases short, with 12 bases between. The length of the CDR3 is 13 residues. CDR1 LNHDA and CDR2 SQIVND come from the germline V gene (reference sequence). CDR3 amino acids: CASSPQAGYGYTF. Here the CDR3 DNA reads TGTGCCAGTAGTCCCCAGGCAGGGTATGGCTACACCTTC.

The chain recombines TRBV7-2 with TRBJ2-2, with D perhaps given as TRBD1 or TRBD2 (5 bases each). Germline CDR1 SGHTA, CDR2 FQGNSA. The CDR3 runs to 17 residues. The V end was cut by 0 bases, the J end by 4 bases, with 15 bases between. CDR3 region: CASSLAYSDGGTGELFF. CDR3 DNA sequence: TGTGCCAGCAGCTTAGCCTACTCCGATGGGGGCACCGGGGAGCTGTTTTTT. The full variable domain, with the rest looked up from reference TRBV7-2 and TRBJ2-2, is GAGVSQSPSNKVTEKGKDVELRCDPISGHTALYWYRQSLGQGLEFLIYFQGNSAPDKSGLPSDRFSAERTGGSVSTLTIQRTQQEDSAVYLCASSLAYSDGGTGELFFGEGSRLTVL.

The chain uses TRBV5-8 and TRBJ2-3; 13 nucleotides align to TRBD2. The V segment lost 4 bases and the J segment 7 bases; nucleotides outside the gene matches: 6. The CDR3 has 15 residues. The germline V gene has CDR1 SGHTS and CDR2 YDEGEE. The CDR3 reads CASSLPGLAGNTQYF. The CDR3, as DNA: TGTGCCAGCAGCCTGCCGGGACTAGCGGGAAATACGCAGTATTTT.

V is TRBV5-5 and J is TRBJ1-1; perhaps TRBD1 as D (6 bases). The germline CDR1 and CDR2 sequences are SGHKS and YYEKEE (reference sequence). CDR3 size: 15 residues. V lost 4 bases, J lost 2 bases, and 15 bases lay in between. The CDR3 nucleotides are TGTGCCAGCAGCGATGCCGGGACAAAAAACACTGAAGCTTTCTTT. It codes for CASSDAGTKNTEAFF.

The chain recombines TRBV5-1 with TRBJ2-2; D is ambiguous. CDR3 size: 15 residues. The germline gives CDR1 SGHRS, CDR2 YFSETQ. Trimming took off 2 bases at V and 6 bases at J, with 14 bases between the two ends. Here the CDR3 DNA reads TGCGCCAGCAGCTTTTGGCAGACCGACGCCGGGGAGCTGTTTTTT. Translated, it gives CASSFWQTDAGELFF.

The rearrangement uses TRBV9 and TRBJ1-2, with D perhaps matching TRBD1 (5 bases). Germline loops: CDR1 SGDLS, CDR2 YYNGEE. The CDR3 contains 18 residues. The V end lost 4 bases, the J end lost 2 bases, and 24 bases lay between the germline ends. The CDR3 is CASSRDPNAGAQNYGYTF. The CDR3 DNA follows: TGTGCCAGCAGCAGAGACCCCAACGCCGGGGCCCAAAACTATGGCTACACCTTC. Full variable domain (remainder filled in from reference TRBV9 and TRBJ1-2): DSGVTQTPKHLITATGQRVTLRCSPRSGDLSVYWYQQSLDQGLQFLIQYYNGEERAKGNILERFSAQQFPDLHSELNLSSLELGDSALYFCASSRDPNAGAQNYGYTFGSGTRLTVV.

With respect to this clone: Within the sample, other DNA sequences also encode this same CDR3. This chain links TRBV7-2 with TRBJ2-1; weak D call: TRBD1 (5 bases). Deletions cut 5 bases from V and 8 bases from J, with 16 bases between. Germline CDR1 and CDR2: SGHTA and FQGNSA. The CDR3 is 14 amino acids. CDR3 sequence reads: CASSAGQGAYEQFF. As DNA, the CDR3 is TGTGCCAGCAGCGCAGGACAAGGGGCTTATGAGCAGTTCTTC.

J is TRBJ2-7 and V is TRBV10-3; 7 nucleotides align to TRBD1. The trim removed 7 bases at V and 2 bases at J, leaving 8 bases unmatched. The CDR3 loop spans 14 amino acids. Germline V gene data show CDR1 as ENHRY and CDR2 as SYGVKD. The chain's CDR3 is CAITQGDSTYEQYF. DNA of the CDR3: TGTGCCATCACCCAAGGGGACAGTACCTACGAGCAGTACTTC.